This TCR beta chain appears in the sequencing data of a study of brain T cells in children with intractable seizures. Study results and caveats: Viral specificity was inferred only from CDR3 similarity; HCMV serostatus was unknown.

This clone was seen just once. Its antigen is not identified. Clones were sequenced by immunoSEQ multiplex PCR, and TCRdb holds only the in-frame ones, with some missing. The repertoire has approximately 330,000 clones, over 90% of them found once; the top ten carry about 6%. As for time point: blood from clinic visit 5 months post-surgery; TSC patient then seizure free. The sequenced cases were selected for having the highest brain T cell transcript signatures. The CDR3 is 14 residues long. The V end was cut by 4 bases, the J end by 7 bases, with 14 bases between. Germline loops: CDR1 SGHRS, CDR2 YFSETQ.

The TCR comes from a boy in the first two years of life with tuberous sclerosis and intractable seizures. Sequencing used peripheral blood, obtained more than 4 months after surgery. This chain links TRBV5-1 with TRBJ1-4; D perhaps matches TRBD1 (5 bases). Here the CDR3 reads CASSGGPGGEKLFF. The CDR3 nucleotides read TGCGCCAGCAGCGGGGGACCGGGGGGTGAAAAACTGTTTTTT.